One sample yielded the 29 T cell receptor beta chains listed below, sequenced in a study of T cell repertoires in cytomegalovirus infection. The antigens these receptors bind are not known. TCRdb itself ran the reads through MiXCR, one entry per CDR3 protein. The sample includes some 900,000 distinct CDR3 sequences, less than 35% of them seen just once. The sequencing here drew on cultured CD8+ T cells from PBMCs, taken from culture after CMV antigen stimulation. The receptors stem from a human donor in good health (CMV status not recorded). Some clones in this sample may be carry-over from other donors' samples.

This clonotype was seen many times. The rearrangement links TRBV12-3 or TRBV12-4 to TRBJ2-5; D unresolved. Between the trimmed V and J ends, which lost 5 bases and 5 bases, there was a span of 12 bases. This CDR3 has 13 amino acids. CDR3 nucleotide sequence: TGTGCCAGCAGTCGTCCCGGTTGGGAGACCCAGTACTTC. Protein: CASSRPGWETQYF.

This rearrangement joins TRBV29-1 to TRBJ2-1; TRBD1 matches 9 bases. Germline assignment: CDR1 SQVTM and CDR2 ANQGSEA. The CDR3 loop spans 13 amino acids. CDR3 sequence reads: CSLDRGAYNEQFF. CDR3 DNA: TGCTCGCTTGACAGGGGGGCCTACAATGAGCAGTTCTTC.

The V gene is TRBV4-1, the J gene TRBJ2-7; D not resolved. This CDR3 is built from 13 residues. The germline V gene encodes CDR1 MGHRA and CDR2 YSYEKL. Trimming took off 3 bases at V and 2 bases at J, with 8 bases between the two ends. The DNA of the CDR3 is TGCGCCAGCAGCCATGGAGATCCCTACGAGCAGTACTTC. Its translation: CASSHGDPYEQYF.

The V gene is TRBV6-5, the J gene TRBJ2-2; 11 bases are a match to TRBD1. Germline V lookup: CDR1 MNHEY, CDR2 SVGAGI. This CDR3 has 15 residues. V shed 6 bases and J 4 bases; nucleotides not matched to a gene: 4. CDR3: CASRRTGGGTGELFF. Written as DNA, the CDR3 is TGTGCCAGCAGGAGGACAGGGGGCGGCACCGGGGAGCTGTTTTTT.

The chain carries TRBV12-3 or TRBV12-4 and TRBJ2-1; D perhaps matches TRBD2 (5 bases). This CDR3 contains 16 residues. The V and J ends lost 7 bases and 8 bases respectively, with 24 bases between them. The CDR3 region is CASTHSLLDPFDEQFF. The CDR3, as DNA: TGTGCCAGCACCCACTCCTTACTAGACCCGTTCGATGAGCAGTTCTTC.

This clonotype was recorded a few times. J is TRBJ2-7 and V is TRBV4-1; TRBD1 matches at 7 bases. This CDR3 spans 14 amino acids. The V and J ends lost 1 base and 2 bases, in that order; junction bases with no gene match: 2. CDR1 is MGHRA, CDR2 YSYEKL, per germline. The CDR3 protein is CASSQVGTAYEQYF. For the CDR3, the DNA is TGCGCCAGCAGCCAAGTCGGGACAGCCTACGAGCAGTACTTC.

Comment on this clonotype: This CDR3 is missing its conserved last phenylalanine or tryptophan, likely due to a read error. The J gene is TRBJ1-4, the V gene TRBV7-4; 8 nucleotides align to TRBD1. Trimming removed 8 bases from V and 2 bases from J; junction bases left unmatched: 7. The CDR3 covers 15 residues. Germline CDR1 SGHVT, CDR2 SQSDAQ. As DNA, the CDR3 is TGTGCCAGCCCTGGACAGGGAGCGACTAATGAAAAACTGTTTTCT. Its translation is CASPGQGATNEKLFS.

The V gene is TRBV19, the J gene TRBJ1-5; possible D gene TRBD1, 6 bases. The CDR3 sequence is 15 residues long. Trimming cost V 3 bases and J 4 bases, with 13 bases left between them. CDR1 is LNHDA, CDR2 SQIVND, per germline (reference sequence). The CDR3 loop is CASSIRTGLNQPQHF. The DNA of the CDR3 is TGTGCCAGTAGTATTCGAACAGGGTTAAATCAGCCCCAGCATTTT.

Many counts were recorded for this clonotype. The chain links TRBV7-2 to TRBJ1-2; D is unresolved. The CDR3 contains 13 residues. Trimming stripped 3 bases from V and 1 base from J, with 6 bases between. Germline assignment: CDR1 SGHTA and CDR2 FQGNSA. The CDR3 nucleotides are TGTGCCAGCAGCTTGGAGCATAACTATGGCTACACCTTC. Amino acid sequence: CASSLEHNYGYTF.

The chain combines TRBV9 with TRBJ1-2; 7 nucleotides agree with TRBD1. The CDR3 has 15 amino acids. The V segment lost 4 bases and the J segment 7 bases; nucleotides outside the gene matches: 13. Germline V gene data show CDR1 as SGDLS and CDR2 as YYNGEE. CDR3 coding DNA: TGTGCCAGCAGCTCCCGACAGGGCGACTTCGCTGGCTACACCTTC. Amino acid sequence: CASSSRQGDFAGYTF.

This clonotype was recorded many times. CDR3 coding DNA: TGTGCCAGCAGCTCAATACTAGCGGGGCGCACAGATACGCAGTATTTT. Translating it yields CASSSILAGRTDTQYF. The rearrangement links TRBV7-6 to TRBJ2-3; 10 bases are a match to TRBD2. CDR1 SGHVS and CDR2 FNYEAQ come from the germline V gene. The CDR3 sequence is 16 residues long. V shed 4 bases, J shed 1 base, and the junction held 5 bases outside the gene matches.

The chain recombines TRBV7-2 with TRBJ2-1; 11 bases are a match to TRBD1. Germline trimming cut 5 bases from V and 2 bases from J; bases unmatched to any gene: 8. Germline V gives CDR1 SGHTA, CDR2 FQGNSA. CDR3 size: 17 residues. CDR3 loop: CASSPNPDRGPYNEQFF. The CDR3 nucleotides are TGTGCCAGCAGCCCGAACCCGGACAGGGGGCCCTACAATGAGCAGTTCTTC.

This clonotype has more than one count but fewer than ten. The rearrangement uses TRBV7-6 and TRBJ2-5; the match to TRBD2 covers 11 bases. Trimming cost V 7 bases and J 5 bases; bases outside gene matches: 9. Germline V gene sequence: CDR1 SGHVS, CDR2 FNYEAQ. The CDR3 runs 15 residues. The CDR3 DNA reads as TGTGCCAGCATCATTAGCGGGGGGGCCGCGGAGACCCAGTACTTC. Its protein product is CASIISGGAAETQYF.

CDR3 region: CASSLILNRQPNTEAFF. The CDR3 DNA reads as TGTGCCAGCAGCTTAATCCTCAATCGTCAGCCGAACACTGAAGCTTTCTTT. The chain combines TRBV7-9 with TRBJ1-1; D remains ambiguous. Trimming cost V 2 bases and J 1 base, with 17 bases left between them. Looked up from germline, CDR1 is SEHNR and CDR2 is FQNEAQ (reference sequence). The CDR3 runs to 17 residues.

This sequence joins TRBV19 and TRBJ1-5; 12 positions agree with TRBD1. The CDR3 loop spans 15 amino acids. V dropped 5 bases and J dropped 5; count of bases not matched to a gene: 4. Germline V lookup: CDR1 LNHDA, CDR2 SQIVND (reference sequence). In DNA, the CDR3 is TGTGCCAGTAGTTGGGACAGGGGGCATGATCAGCCCCAGCATTTT. This encodes CASSWDRGHDQPQHF. The full variable domain, its missing parts supplied by reference TRBV19 and TRBJ1-5, is DGGITQSPKYLFRKEGQNVTLSCEQNLNHDAMYWYRQDPGQGLRLIYYSQIVNDFQKGDIAEGYSVSREKKESFPLTVTSAQKNPTAFYLCASSWDRGHDQPQHFGDGTRLSIL.

This clonotype has just a few counts. The gene calls are TRBV2 and TRBJ2-1; 8 nucleotides line up with TRBD2. The CDR3 runs 16 residues. Per germline, CDR1 SNHLY and CDR2 FYNNEI. The V segment lost 7 bases and the J segment 0 bases; nucleotides outside the gene matches: 8. CDR3 sequence reads: CASKRRGDRSYNEQFF. CDR3 nucleotides: TGTGCCAGCAAAAGGCGGGGGGACCGCTCCTACAATGAGCAGTTCTTC.

This rearrangement joins TRBV5-4 to TRBJ2-7; no clear D gene. The CDR3 runs 13 residues. V dropped 3 bases and J dropped 5 bases, with 12 bases sitting between them. The V gene's germline CDR1 is SGHNT and CDR2 YYREEE (reference sequence). The CDR3, as DNA: TGTGCCAGCAGCTCTGACTCGCGCCACGAGCAGTACTTC. This encodes CASSSDSRHEQYF.

This clonotype came up many times. The V call is TRBV7-2, the J call TRBJ1-3; 7 positions agree with TRBD1. The CDR3 contains 17 residues. Germline V gene sequence: CDR1 SGHTA, CDR2 FQGNSA. V was clipped by 1 base and J by 3 bases; unmatched bases: 9. The CDR3 DNA sequence: TGTGCCAGCAGCTTAGAGGCCCCGGGACAGTTTGGAAACACCATATATTTT. Its protein is CASSLEAPGQFGNTIYF.

The table lists this clonotype with a few counts. The chain links TRBV5-6 to TRBJ1-4; D is uncertain. CDR1 is SGHDT, CDR2 YYEEEE, per germline. This CDR3 spans 18 amino acids. Between the trimmed V and J ends, which lost 2 bases and 0 bases, there was a span of 17 bases. The CDR3 loop reads CASSFGGSTLSTNEKLFF. The CDR3 DNA reads TGTGCCAGCAGCTTCGGAGGATCTACCCTTTCAACTAATGAAAAACTGTTTTTT.

This clonotype has just a few counts. The chain is built from TRBV2 and TRBJ2-3; no clear D. The CDR3 is made up of 10 amino acids. From germline, CDR1 is SNHLY and CDR2 FYNNEI. Trimming stripped 10 bases from V and 4 bases from J, with 6 bases between. As DNA, the CDR3 is TGTGCCACCCAGGCAGATACGCAGTATTTT. As protein: CATQADTQYF.

The chain links TRBV4-2 to TRBJ2-3; D possibly corresponds to TRBD2 (7 bases). CDR1 is LGHNA, CDR2 YNFKEQ, per germline. Trimming removed 1 base at V and 0 bases at J, with 20 bases between. This CDR3 region has 19 residues. The CDR3 nucleotides are TGTGCCAGCAGCCAAGTAGTGACGGGGGGCTACACTAGCACAGATACGCAGTATTTT. It codes for CASSQVVTGGYTSTDTQYF.

The chain is built from TRBV2 and TRBJ2-7, with D maybe TRBD1 (5 bases). Germline V lookup: CDR1 SNHLY, CDR2 FYNNEI. The CDR3 spans 15 residues. Trimming took 4 bases from V and 1 from J, leaving 14 bases between them. In DNA, the CDR3 is TGTGCCAGCAGTGCCCTCTGGGGCAGGTCCTACGAGCAGTACTTC. This translates into CASSALWGRSYEQYF. The whole variable domain, filled in from reference TRBV2 and TRBJ2-7, reads EPEVTQTPSHQVTQMGQEVILRCVPISNHLYFYWYRQILGQKVEFLVSFYNNEISEKSEIFDDQFSVERPDGSNFTLKIRSTKLEDSAMYFCASSALWGRSYEQYFGPGTRLTVT.

This clonotype was detected a few times. The genes are TRBV7-8 and TRBJ2-7, with TRBD1 matching 10 bases. After removal of 0 bases from V and 5 bases from J, the junction contained 13 bases not matched to a gene. This CDR3 has 18 residues. Germline CDR1 SGHVS, CDR2 FQNEAQ. The CDR3 coding sequence is TGTGCCAGCAGCTTAGCCCTAGGCGGGACAGGGGCTCGGAACGAGCAGTACTTC. It translates to CASSLALGGTGARNEQYF. Complete variable domain (other parts from reference TRBV7-8 and TRBJ2-7): GAGVSQSPRYKVAKRGQDVALRCDPISGHVSLFWYQQALGQGPEFLTYFQNEAQLDKSGLPSDRFFAERPEGSVSTLKIQRTQQEDSAVYLCASSLALGGTGARNEQYFGPGTRLTVT.

This clonotype was detected a few times. The V and J genes are TRBV7-8 and TRBJ2-5; 7 bases align to TRBD2. After removal of 5 bases from V and 0 bases from J, the junction contained 9 bases not matched to a gene. The germline V gene has CDR1 SGHVS and CDR2 FQNEAQ. The length of the CDR3 is 16 residues. The CDR3 spells CASSGERGVYQETQYF. The DNA of the CDR3 is TGTGCCAGCAGCGGAGAGCGGGGTGTGTACCAAGAGACCCAGTACTTC.

This clonotype was seen a few times. One end of the junction fails to match germline, which may point to a read error. This chain uses TRBV4-1 with TRBJ2-7, with TRBD1 as a possible D gene (5 bases). Germline V gene lookup returns CDR1 MGHRA and CDR2 YSYEKL. This CDR3 comprises 13 residues. This chain's CDR3 is CASGQLGAYEQYF. The DNA of the CDR3 is TGCGCCAGCGGCCAGTTAGGGGCCTACGAGCAGTACTTC.

This clonotype has only a few counts. The chain joins TRBV5-6 to TRBJ1-1; a weak D match, TRBD1 (6 bases). Germline values: CDR1 SGHDT, CDR2 YYEEEE. The V end was cut by 4 bases, the J end by 1 base, with 17 bases between. This CDR3 spans 16 amino acids. CDR3 amino acids: CASSPFIDRRNTEAFF. As DNA, the CDR3 is TGTGCCAGCAGCCCCTTTATTGACAGGAGGAACACTGAAGCTTTCTTT. Full variable domain (rest looked up from reference TRBV5-6 and TRBJ1-1): DAGVTQSPTHLIKTRGQQVTLRCSPKSGHDTVSWYQQALGQGPQFIFQYYEEEERQRGNFPDRFSGHQFPNYSSELNVNALLLGDSALYLCASSPFIDRRNTEAFFGQGTRLTVV.

This clonotype was picked up a small number of times. The V and J genes are TRBV5-4 and TRBJ1-5, with D tentatively TRBD1 (5 bases). The length of the CDR3 is 15 residues. Deletions cut 2 bases from V and 9 bases from J, with 18 bases between. CDR1 is SGHNT, CDR2 YYREEE, per germline (reference sequence). The CDR3 is CASSLAGTSEGPQHF. The CDR3 coding sequence is TGTGCCAGCAGCTTAGCGGGGACGTCGGAGGGGCCCCAGCATTTT.

This chain links TRBV15 with TRBJ1-1; D unresolved. CDR1 and CDR2 from the germline V gene are LNHNV and YYDKDF (reference sequence). The CDR3 is 13 residues long. V lost 8 bases to trimming and J lost 1 base, with 11 bases between them. CDR3 sequence (DNA): TGTGCCACCCGACTGATGAAGAACACTGAAGCTTTCTTT. Translating it yields CATRLMKNTEAFF. The entire variable domain, with the rest obtained from reference TRBV15 and TRBJ1-1, is as follows: DAMVIQNPRYQVTQFGKPVTLSCSQTLNHNVMYWYQQKSSQAPKLLFHYYDKDFNNEADTPDNFQSRRPNTSFCFLDIRSPGLGDTAMYLCATRLMKNTEAFFGQGTRLTVV.

In its sample, this clonotype was seen a few times. A junction boundary mismatches the germline segment, possibly from a read error. This chain links TRBV29-1 with TRBJ1-2; weak D call: TRBD1 (5 bases). Germline CDR1 and CDR2: SQVTM and ANQGSEA. This CDR3 contains 13 residues. CDR3 in amino acids: CSVEDRVWYGYTF. DNA for the CDR3: TGCAGCGTTGAAGACAGGGTTTGGTATGGTTACACCTTC. The variable domain in full, with the rest retrieved from reference TRBV29-1 and TRBJ1-2, is SAVISQKPSRDICQRGTSLTIQCQVDSQVTMMFWYRQQPGQSLTLIATANQGSEATYESGFVIDKFPISRPNLTFSTLTVSNMSPEDSSIYLCSVEDRVWYGYTFGSGTRLTVV.